The sequence of this T cell receptor (beta chain) was determined in a study of cytotoxic CD8 clonotypes in ibrutinib-treated CLL. Study-wide context: The group held about 11 relapsed/refractory and around 14 treatment-naive patients, with under 18 IGHV unmutated.

Turning to this clone: Its antigen is unknown.

The method was immunoSEQ multiplex PCR; TCRdb's version includes in-frame clones alone and lacks a portion of them. The sample has 150,000 or so clones; more than 65% are singletons. Overall study findings and caveats: Stable or contracted on treatment, public clonotypes were also uncommon. Sustained-remission patients were sampled at one set of times and progressing patients at different ones.

Per the germline V gene, CDR1 is LNHDA and CDR2 is SQIVND (reference sequence). The CDR3 length is 16 residues. Between the trimmed V and J ends, which lost 6 bases and 1 base, there was a span of 17 bases. The source material was PBMCs, sampled after 12 months of ibrutinib treatment. This chain links TRBV19 with TRBJ2-3, with D maybe TRBD2 (6 bases). The receptor comes from a human donor with chronic lymphocytic leukemia. Here the CDR3 reads CASSPRREWGTDTQYF. The CDR3 DNA is TGTGCCAGTAGCCCTAGGAGGGAGTGGGGCACAGATACGCAGTATTTT.